Reported below is one TCR beta chain. Its specificity is not known. The sample originates from a study of OX40 agonist ivuxolimab in advanced cancers. Whole-study context: Patients assigned to dose escalation were diagnosed with hepatocellular carcinoma, melanoma, renal cell or head and neck cancer. Study conclusions and caveats: Among patients with partial responses at 0.1-3.0 mg/kg, clonal expansion was among the lowest.

The germline V and J ends were trimmed by 7 bases and 6 bases, with 18 bases remaining between them. The CDR3 runs to 15 residues. Germline V gives CDR1 WSHSY, CDR2 SAAADI. The data were produced by immunoSEQ multiplex PCR, yet TCRdb's version contains in-frame clones alone and is incomplete. The data show 70,000 or so clones, with around 83% seen just once and approximately 8% held by the top ten. The clonotype was recovered from an adult with an advanced solid tumor such as melanoma, head and neck, liver or kidney cancer. The sequences come from CD4+ or CD8+ T cells sorted from blood, collected in a trial of the OX40 agonist ivuxolimab. This rearrangement joins TRBV10-2 to TRBJ2-2; D tentatively fits TRBD1 or TRBD2 (5 bases each). The CDR3 protein is CASIRGTGGPGELFF. The CDR3, as DNA: TGCGCCAGCATAAGGGGTACAGGCGGGCCCGGGGAGCTGTTTTTT.